This record covers a single T cell receptor (beta chain). iRepertoire HTBI primers and Arm-PCR of CDR3 regions built TCR beta libraries. TCRdb itself ran the multiplex PCR reads through MiXCR, one entry per CDR3 protein. In the table there are around 480,000 distinct CDR3 sequences, about 15% of which are singletons. These data are taken from a study of regulatory T cells in long-lasting Graves disease. Germline V CDR1 and CDR2: MNHNS, SASEGT. CDR3 size: 12 residues. V lost 4 bases and J lost 4, with 7 bases in between. Time point described: newly diagnosed GD, antithyroid drugs for less than 3 months. PBMC-extracted RNA yielded the TCR library. The same sample was also studied in work on T cells in Graves' hyperthyroidism and ophthalmopathy.

The chain joins TRBV6-1 to TRBJ1-1; D not certain. The receptor's source is a woman aged 40-65 years with Graves disease. The material sequenced was peripheral blood mononuclear cells (PBMCs), taken at new diagnosis, from a patient treated with antithyroid drugs. The CDR3 sequence is CASSGARTEAFF. The CDR3 region has the DNA TGTGCCAGCAGTGGGGCCCGCACTGAAGCTTTCTTT.